These T cell receptor beta chains were read from a single sample in a study of blood T cell repertoires in COVID-19. Profiled with immunoSEQ multiplex PCR; TCRdb holds only in-frame clones, not every one. The data contain tens of thousands of clones, around 75% of them singletons. Sequencing used peripheral blood. The receptors stem from an elderly man with acute or convalescent COVID-19. The conserved cysteine and the conserved F or W are not part of the CDR3 here. Fields, in order: CDR3 length, V gene, clone size, J gene, CDR3 protein. The size entry is marked missing in some rows and otherwise reads once, few, many or a size class.

cdr3_length: 13; v_call: TRBV5-1; clone_size: -; j_call: TRBJ1-2; cdr3_aa: ASSLTGEHYYGYT
cdr3_length: 10; v_call: TRBV29-1; clone_size: -; j_call: TRBJ2-3; cdr3_aa: SAGASTDTQY
cdr3_length: 14; v_call: TRBV5-1; clone_size: many; j_call: TRBJ1-1; cdr3_aa: ASSSRTGAMNTEAF
cdr3_length: 12; v_call: TRBV25-1; clone_size: -; j_call: TRBJ2-5; cdr3_aa: ASRGTGQGETQY
cdr3_length: 14; v_call: TRBV23-1; clone_size: -; j_call: TRBJ1-5; cdr3_aa: ASRRPGQDSNQPQH
cdr3_length: 11; v_call: TRBV29-1; clone_size: few; j_call: TRBJ1-4; cdr3_aa: SVSGQGFEKLF
cdr3_length: 13; v_call: TRBV7-2; clone_size: -; j_call: TRBJ1-5; cdr3_aa: ASSLTGSARQPQH
cdr3_length: 11; v_call: TRBV28; clone_size: -; j_call: TRBJ1-2; cdr3_aa: ALRDSSSMRDT
cdr3_length: 12; v_call: TRBV5-4; clone_size: -; j_call: TRBJ1-3; cdr3_aa: ASSLIETGNTIY
cdr3_length: 11; v_call: TRBV3-1/TRBV3-2; clone_size: few; j_call: TRBJ1-3; cdr3_aa: ASSLKGVNTIY
cdr3_length: 11; v_call: TRBV28; clone_size: -; j_call: TRBJ1-5; cdr3_aa: ASSWAGNQPQH
cdr3_length: 10; v_call: TRBV19; clone_size: -; j_call: TRBJ1-2; cdr3_aa: ASSRRGRGYT
cdr3_length: 14; v_call: TRBV18; clone_size: few; j_call: TRBJ2-1; cdr3_aa: ASSPQGLAGGNEQF
cdr3_length: 12; v_call: TRBV11-1; clone_size: -; j_call: TRBJ2-7; cdr3_aa: ASSWQGGPYEQY
cdr3_length: 12; v_call: TRBV27; clone_size: -; j_call: TRBJ2-1; cdr3_aa: ASSPWDRVNEQF
cdr3_length: 16; v_call: TRBV5-1; clone_size: -; j_call: TRBJ2-7; cdr3_aa: ASSIQGMGFLRSYEQY
cdr3_length: 13; v_call: TRBV2; clone_size: -; j_call: TRBJ1-2; cdr3_aa: ASSDSGGRIDGYT
cdr3_length: 12; v_call: TRBV6-5; clone_size: -; j_call: TRBJ1-1; cdr3_aa: ASRTTGGNTEAF
cdr3_length: 11; v_call: TRBV21-1; clone_size: once; j_call: TRBJ1-2; cdr3_aa: ARTGTGMDGYT
cdr3_length: 13; v_call: TRBV7-9; clone_size: once; j_call: TRBJ1-1; cdr3_aa: ASGTGGRMNTEAF
cdr3_length: 13; v_call: TRBV7-9; clone_size: -; j_call: TRBJ1-4; cdr3_aa: ASSSGQGAGEKLF
cdr3_length: 14; v_call: TRBV5-1; clone_size: few; j_call: TRBJ2-1; cdr3_aa: ASSLTPGTSGDEQF
cdr3_length: 12; v_call: TRBV6-1; clone_size: once; j_call: TRBJ2-3; cdr3_aa: ASSEGQGRGTQY
cdr3_length: 11; v_call: TRBV2; clone_size: -; j_call: TRBJ1-1; cdr3_aa: ASSRQANTEAF
cdr3_length: 13; v_call: TRBV9; clone_size: -; j_call: TRBJ2-4; cdr3_aa: ASSVDSGRPNIQY
cdr3_length: 16; v_call: TRBV14; clone_size: -; j_call: TRBJ2-1; cdr3_aa: ASSARATAAGGRNEQF
cdr3_length: 13; v_call: TRBV7-9; clone_size: -; j_call: TRBJ2-3; cdr3_aa: ASGRTLGSTDTQY
cdr3_length: 14; v_call: TRBV6-8; clone_size: many; j_call: TRBJ2-7; cdr3_aa: ASPPLLRGENDEQY
cdr3_length: 12; v_call: TRBV6-5; clone_size: -; j_call: TRBJ2-3; cdr3_aa: ASRGLAGTDTQY
cdr3_length: 16; v_call: TRBV4-1; clone_size: -; j_call: TRBJ2-6; cdr3_aa: ASSQDRGTSSGANVLT
cdr3_length: 12; v_call: TRBV28; clone_size: -; j_call: TRBJ2-7; cdr3_aa: ASTISRRDYEQY
cdr3_length: 13; v_call: TRBV2; clone_size: -; j_call: TRBJ2-3; cdr3_aa: ASCMTGARADTQY
cdr3_length: 13; v_call: TRBV11-3; clone_size: -; j_call: TRBJ2-3; cdr3_aa: ASGHSGSMTDTQY
cdr3_length: 13; v_call: TRBV14; clone_size: few; j_call: TRBJ2-1; cdr3_aa: ASSPTGGVWNEQF
cdr3_length: 14; v_call: TRBV29-1; clone_size: -; j_call: TRBJ1-3; cdr3_aa: SAIVGRGISGNTIY
cdr3_length: 12; v_call: TRBV7-2; clone_size: -; j_call: TRBJ2-1; cdr3_aa: ASSFSSDSPAQF
cdr3_length: 10; v_call: TRBV15; clone_size: -; j_call: TRBJ2-5; cdr3_aa: ATSTVEGTAY
cdr3_length: 12; v_call: TRBV5-4; clone_size: -; j_call: TRBJ2-1; cdr3_aa: ASSLRLAVNEQF
cdr3_length: 13; v_call: TRBV27; clone_size: -; j_call: TRBJ2-2; cdr3_aa: ASSTWTLHTGELF
cdr3_length: 12; v_call: TRBV6-2/TRBV6-3; clone_size: -; j_call: TRBJ2-7; cdr3_aa: ASSLSGRGDEQY
cdr3_length: 14; v_call: TRBV7-3; clone_size: -; j_call: TRBJ2-2; cdr3_aa: ASKPSGTTNTGELF
cdr3_length: 11; v_call: TRBV12-3/TRBV12-4; clone_size: -; j_call: TRBJ2-3; cdr3_aa: ASSSPNTDTQY
cdr3_length: 12; v_call: TRBV15; clone_size: many; j_call: TRBJ1-1; cdr3_aa: ATSIGAPLPEAF
cdr3_length: 11; v_call: TRBV5-1; clone_size: -; j_call: TRBJ2-3; cdr3_aa: ASSLSSTDTQY
cdr3_length: 17; v_call: TRBV24-1; clone_size: -; j_call: TRBJ2-1; cdr3_aa: ATSVPSDAWAGVYNEQF
cdr3_length: 11; v_call: TRBV11-3; clone_size: -; j_call: TRBJ2-3; cdr3_aa: ASSQGGRGTQY
cdr3_length: 12; v_call: TRBV27; clone_size: -; j_call: TRBJ1-2; cdr3_aa: ASSPYTGRHGYT
cdr3_length: 17; v_call: TRBV19; clone_size: -; j_call: TRBJ2-4; cdr3_aa: ASSPLLREGLSDKNIQY
cdr3_length: 11; v_call: TRBV5-8; clone_size: few; j_call: TRBJ2-7; cdr3_aa: ASRGGNYYEQY
cdr3_length: 11; v_call: TRBV10-3; clone_size: few; j_call: TRBJ2-7; cdr3_aa: AISRAGRYEQY
cdr3_length: 14; v_call: TRBV14; clone_size: -; j_call: TRBJ2-6; cdr3_aa: ASSQGFWGRANVLT
cdr3_length: 13; v_call: TRBV6-6; clone_size: -; j_call: TRBJ1-5; cdr3_aa: ASSYTDRTNQPQH